These 11 T cell receptor beta chains were all obtained from the same sample, sequenced in a study of blood T cell repertoires in COVID-19. The repertoire was sequenced with immunoSEQ multiplex PCR; TCRdb's copy has only in-frame clones and lacks some. The data hold 250,000 to 300,000 clones, with 85% to 90% observed a single time. Sequenced material: PBMCs or T cells enriched from blood (not recorded which). The receptors stem from a woman in her fifties or sixties who had recovered from COVID-19.

This clone has only a few counts. V usage is TRBV10-3 and J usage is TRBJ2-3, with 16 bases fitting TRBD2. V was clipped by 10 bases and J by 6 bases; unmatched bases: 10. The germline gives CDR1 ENHRY, CDR2 SYGVKD. The CDR3 sequence is 16 residues long. The CDR3 spells CATETGTSGGADTQYF. CDR3 bases: TGTGCCACAGAAACCGGGACTAGCGGGGGGGCTGATACGCAGTATTTT.

The chain links TRBV28 to TRBJ1-5; D might be TRBD1 (5 bases). The CDR3 is 15 residues long. The V gene lost 6 bases and the J gene lost 4 bases, with 16 bases spanning the gap. Germline V gene data show CDR1 as MDHEN and CDR2 as SYDVKM. Here the CDR3 reads CASRPRGRGNQPQHF. In DNA, the CDR3 is TGTGCCAGCAGACCGAGGGGTCGGGGGAATCAGCCCCAGCATTTT. The entire variable domain, with the rest obtained from reference TRBV28 and TRBJ1-5, is as follows: DVKVTQSSRYLVKRTGEKVFLECVQDMDHENMFWYRQDPGLGLRLIYFSYDVKMKEKGDIPEGYSVSREKKERFSLILESASTNQTSMYLCASRPRGRGNQPQHFGDGTRLSIL.

This clone was seen many times. CDR3 in DNA: TGTGCCAGCAGCTCAGCGGACAGTGCTAATGAAAAACTGTTTTTT. Translating it yields CASSSADSANEKLFF. The J gene is TRBJ1-4, the V gene TRBV7-9; perhaps TRBD1 as D (6 bases). The CDR3 runs to 15 residues. Trimming removed 4 bases at V and 3 bases at J, with 12 bases between. CDR1 SEHNR and CDR2 FQNEAQ come from the germline V gene (reference sequence).

The chain joins TRBV10-1 to TRBJ2-5, with no clear D. Germline V gene sequence: CDR1 WNHNN, CDR2 SYGVQD (reference sequence). V lost 6 bases to trimming and J lost 4 bases, with 9 bases between them. The CDR3 covers 12 residues. The CDR3 bases are TGCGCCAGCAGCCACTCCGGAGAGACCCAGTACTTC. Amino acids: CASSHSGETQYF.

This clone was detected once. At one end, the junction sequence differs from germline, possibly due to a read error. The chain carries TRBV29-1 and TRBJ1-2; 7 nucleotides line up with TRBD1. Germline V CDR1 and CDR2: SQVTM, ANQGSEA. This CDR3 region has 14 residues. CDR3 bases: TGCAGCGTTGAGCAGTTGGGGACAGCCTTCAGGTTCGACTTC. Translated: CSVEQLGTAFRFDF. The full variable domain, with the rest looked up from reference TRBV29-1 and TRBJ1-2, is SAVISQKPSRDICQRGTSLTIQCQVDSQVTMMFWYRQQPGQSLTLIATANQGSEATYESGFVIDKFPISRPNLTFSTLTVSNMSPEDSSIYLCSVEQLGTAFRFDFGSGTRLTVV.

The chain couples TRBV18 to TRBJ2-1; D may be TRBD2 (5 bases). Germline assignment: CDR1 KGHSH and CDR2 LQKENI. The CDR3 covers 13 residues. V was cut by 2 bases and J by 10 bases, with 12 bases left in between. CDR3 region: CASSPFKEREQFF. The CDR3 nucleotides are TGTGCCAGCTCACCATTTAAGGAGCGGGAGCAGTTCTTC. Supplemented by reference TRBV18 and TRBJ2-1, the full variable domain reads NAGVMQNPRHLVRRRGQEARLRCSPMKGHSHVYWYRQLPEEGLKFMVYLQKENIIDESGMPKERFSAEFPKEGPSILRIQQVVRGDSAAYFCASSPFKEREQFFGPGTRLTVL.

The V gene is TRBV28, the J gene TRBJ1-4; D is perhaps TRBD1 (6 bases). The V gene lost 6 bases and the J gene lost 11 bases, with 19 bases spanning the gap. Germline-derived CDR1 and CDR2 are MDHEN and SYDVKM. CDR3 length: 14 amino acids. CDR3 nucleotides: TGTGCCAGCAGGCCGACAGGAACCGGCGGGAAACTGTTTTTT. Translating it yields CASRPTGTGGKLFF.

This clone was found a few times. The chain is built from TRBV5-4 and TRBJ2-1, with 11 nucleotides matching TRBD2. The V segment lost 4 bases and the J segment 7 bases; nucleotides outside the gene matches: 7. This CDR3 region has 15 residues. In germline, CDR1 is SGHNT, CDR2 YYREEE (reference sequence). CDR3 protein: CASSITSGSQNEQFF. As DNA, the CDR3 is TGTGCCAGCAGCATAACTAGCGGGAGCCAAAATGAGCAGTTCTTC.

This chain links TRBV3-1 (or the pseudogene TRBV3-2) with TRBJ2-7; the D gene is possibly TRBD1 (6 bases). This CDR3 has 16 residues. The V end lost 5 bases, the J end lost 5 bases, and 22 bases lay between the germline ends. Looked up from germline, CDR1 is LGHDT and CDR2 is YNNKEL (reference sequence). The CDR3 loop reads CASSTTRGSSANEQYF. CDR3 bases: TGTGCCAGCAGCACGACGAGGGGGTCCTCCGCCAACGAGCAGTACTTC.

V gene TRBV11-2 combines with J gene TRBJ2-7; TRBD1 matches 7 bases. This CDR3 has 14 amino acids. The V segment lost 3 bases and the J segment 5 bases; nucleotides outside the gene matches: 7. Germline values: CDR1 SGHAT, CDR2 FQNNGV. The CDR3 DNA follows: TGTGCCAGCAGCTTTCGGGCAGGGGGAGACGAGCAGTACTTC. This codes for CASSFRAGGDEQYF.

V is TRBV28 and J is TRBJ2-1; 10 nucleotides match TRBD2. V shed 4 bases, J shed 6 bases, and the junction held 6 bases outside the gene matches. CDR3 size: 15 residues. Per the germline V gene, CDR1 is MDHEN and CDR2 is SYDVKM. CDR3 in amino acids: CASSSPAGGLNEQFF. DNA of the CDR3: TGTGCCAGCAGTTCACCAGCGGGGGGGCTCAATGAGCAGTTCTTC.